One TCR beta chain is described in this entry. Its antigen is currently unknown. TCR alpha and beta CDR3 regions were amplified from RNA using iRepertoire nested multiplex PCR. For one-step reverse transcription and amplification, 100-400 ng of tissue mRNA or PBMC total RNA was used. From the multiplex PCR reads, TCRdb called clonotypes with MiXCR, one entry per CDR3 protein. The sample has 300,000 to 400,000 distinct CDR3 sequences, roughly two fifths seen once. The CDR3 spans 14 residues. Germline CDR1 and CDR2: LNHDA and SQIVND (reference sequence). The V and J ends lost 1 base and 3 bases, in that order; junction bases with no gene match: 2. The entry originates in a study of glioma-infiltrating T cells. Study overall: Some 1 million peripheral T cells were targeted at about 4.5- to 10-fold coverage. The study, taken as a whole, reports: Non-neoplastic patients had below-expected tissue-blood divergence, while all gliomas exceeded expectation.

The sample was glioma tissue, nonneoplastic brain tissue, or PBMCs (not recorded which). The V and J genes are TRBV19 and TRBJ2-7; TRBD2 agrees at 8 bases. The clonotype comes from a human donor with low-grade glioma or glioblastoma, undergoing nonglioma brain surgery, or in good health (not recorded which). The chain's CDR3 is CASSIASGSYEQYF. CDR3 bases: TGTGCCAGTAGTATAGCGAGCGGGAGCTACGAGCAGTACTTC.